This entry lists 16 T cell receptor beta chains sequenced from one sample in a study of T cell changes during pregnancy in multiple sclerosis. The repertoire was sequenced with immunoSEQ multiplex PCR; TCRdb's copy has only in-frame clones and lacks some. Of 65,000 to 85,000 clones listed, about 90% are singletons. The sequenced sample was CD4+ T cells from peripheral blood mononuclear cells, obtained after pregnancy. The receptors were gathered from a female donor with multiple sclerosis, enrolled in a pregnancy study.

This chain's CDR3 is CASSPQGSGANVLTF. The CDR3 DNA is TGTGCCAGCAGCCCACAGGGAAGTGGGGCCAACGTCCTGACTTTC. The gene calls are TRBV7-3 and TRBJ2-6; D perhaps matches TRBD1 (6 bases). The CDR3 length is 15 residues. Germline V lookup: CDR1 SGHTA, CDR2 FQGTGA. Trimming stripped 5 bases from V and 3 bases from J, with 11 bases between.

The genes are TRBV6-1 and TRBJ2-5, with D hard to call. Trimming pared 4 bases from V and 0 bases from J, leaving 6 bases between. The CDR3 runs 13 residues. Germline-derived CDR1 and CDR2 are MNHNS and SASEGT. CDR3 amino acids: CASSATYQETQYF. Written as DNA, the CDR3 is TGTGCCAGCAGTGCTACGTACCAAGAGACCCAGTACTTC.

V and J are TRBV6-6 and TRBJ2-7; maybe TRBD2 (6 bases). This CDR3 is 14 amino acids long. In germline, CDR1 is MNHNY, CDR2 SVGAGI (reference sequence). V lost 6 bases to trimming and J lost 1 base, with 13 bases between them. The CDR3 nucleotides read TGTGCCAGCAGGGGGCCGGGGGTATCCTACGAGCAGTACTTC. Translation gives CASRGPGVSYEQYF.

The chain carries TRBV7-9 and TRBJ2-1; TRBD2 matches at 13 bases. The V and J ends lost 4 bases and 15 bases, in that order; junction bases with no gene match: 9. The CDR3 runs to 14 residues. CDR1 and CDR2 (germline): SEHNR, FQNEAQ (reference sequence). In DNA, the CDR3 is TGTGCCAGCAGCTCACTAGCGGGAGGGCCGAGTCTGTTCTTC. This encodes CASSSLAGGPSLFF.

This sequence joins TRBV6-1 and TRBJ2-7; D perhaps matches TRBD2 (5 bases). CDR3 size: 13 residues. Germline values: CDR1 MNHNS, CDR2 SASEGT. V was cut by 5 bases and J by 0 bases, with 8 bases left in between. The CDR3 is CASSITSSYEQYF. The CDR3 coding sequence is TGTGCCAGCAGTATTACTAGCTCCTACGAGCAGTACTTC.

The chain links TRBV11-3 to TRBJ2-1; D may be TRBD1 (5 bases). The germline CDR1 and CDR2 sequences are SGHNT and YENEEA. Trimming left V 1 base short and J 4 bases short, with 11 bases between. There are 15 residues in the CDR3. CDR3 sequence (DNA): TGTGCCAGCAGCTTAGGGGGCCACGGGTACAATGAGCAGTTCTTC. Translating it yields CASSLGGHGYNEQFF.

This clone turned up a few times. V and J are TRBV14 and TRBJ2-1, with D perhaps matching TRBD2 (6 bases). V was pared by 1 base and J by 10 bases, with 14 bases between. From germline, CDR1 is SGHDN and CDR2 FVKESK. The CDR3 length is 14 residues. As DNA, the CDR3 is TGTGCCAGCAGCCAAGTATATGGGGCGGGGGAGCAGTTCTTC. It encodes CASSQVYGAGEQFF.

This sequence joins TRBV6-1 and TRBJ2-7; 8 bases are shared with TRBD2. CDR3 length equals 17 residues. Germline V gene sequence: CDR1 MNHNS, CDR2 SASEGT. Trimming removed 3 bases from V and 1 base from J; junction bases left unmatched: 11. The CDR3 coding sequence is TGTGCCAGCAGTGATCCGGGGGGGGCGCGCGGGTCCTACGAGCAGTACTTC. It yields the protein CASSDPGGARGSYEQYF.

The chain joins TRBV28 to TRBJ1-5; 10 bases are shared with TRBD1. Trimming at V came to 4 bases and at J to 1 base, leaving 1 base not matched to a gene. Looked up from germline, CDR1 is MDHEN and CDR2 is SYDVKM. This CDR3 has 15 amino acids. The CDR3 reads CASSWDRGSNQPQHF. The CDR3 DNA follows: TGTGCCAGCAGTTGGGACAGGGGAAGCAATCAGCCCCAGCATTTT.

The chain is built from TRBV27 and TRBJ1-5; D gene unclear. V was shortened by 7 bases and J by 3 bases, with 10 bases between the two germline ends. The CDR3 is 13 residues long. Germline loops: CDR1 MNHEY, CDR2 SMNVEV (reference sequence). CDR3 amino acids: CASKEHTNQPQHF. DNA of the CDR3: TGTGCCAGCAAGGAGCATACCAATCAGCCCCAGCATTTT.

This clone was recorded once. Other DNA sequences of this sample code for an identical CDR3. This chain links TRBV18 with TRBJ1-4; 7 bases agree with TRBD1. V was clipped by 2 bases and J by 5 bases; unmatched bases: 2. This CDR3 region has 14 residues. Looked up from germline, CDR1 is KGHSH and CDR2 is LQKENI. The CDR3 loop is CASSPGTDNEKLFF. The CDR3, as DNA: TGTGCCAGCTCACCAGGGACAGACAATGAAAAACTGTTTTTT.

The CDR3 bases are TGTGCCAGCAGTCCTCGGACTCCCCGGGCCAATGAGCAGTTCTTC. Amino acids: CASSPRTPRANEQFF. This sequence joins TRBV27 and TRBJ2-1; possibly TRBD2 for D (5 bases). The CDR3 totals 15 residues. Trimming took 5 bases from V and 6 from J, leaving 17 bases between them. Germline V lookup: CDR1 MNHEY, CDR2 SMNVEV (reference sequence).

The CDR3 sequence is CASRASGYNEQFF. The CDR3 DNA reads TGTGCCAGCCGCGCTAGCGGATACAATGAGCAGTTCTTC. The V call is TRBV6-1, the J call TRBJ2-1, with 7 bases matching TRBD2. The CDR3 contains 13 residues. CDR1 MNHNS and CDR2 SASEGT come from the germline V gene. The V gene end was trimmed by 8 bases and the J gene end by 4 bases; junction bases not matched to a gene: 5.

This clone was seen only once. This chain joins TRBV7-9 and TRBJ1-2; D is uncertain. The CDR3 extends over 13 amino acids. CDR1 and CDR2 (germline): SEHNR, FQNEAQ (reference sequence). Trimming stripped 5 bases from V and 0 bases from J, with 7 bases between. CDR3 residues: CASSPGSNYGYTF. The CDR3 coding sequence is TGTGCCAGCAGCCCCGGTTCTAACTATGGCTACACCTTC.

The chain is built from TRBV30 and TRBJ1-6; possibly TRBD1 for D (5 bases). V was pared by 2 bases and J by 10 bases, with 12 bases between. The CDR3 extends over 13 amino acids. Germline loops: CDR1 GTSNPN, CDR2 SVGIG (reference sequence). The CDR3 protein is CAWSPMGRSPLHF. CDR3 DNA sequence: TGTGCCTGGAGTCCCATGGGGCGCTCACCCCTCCACTTT.

The rearrangement links TRBV7-3 to TRBJ2-3, with 7 bases that match TRBD2. CDR1 and CDR2 from the germline V gene are SGHTA and FQGTGA. V trimming: 5 bases; J trimming: 2 bases; junction bases outside the gene matches: 7. This CDR3 has 15 amino acids. The CDR3 loop is CASSEGGSPTDTQYF. CDR3 DNA sequence: TGTGCCAGCAGCGAAGGCGGGAGCCCCACAGATACGCAGTATTTT.